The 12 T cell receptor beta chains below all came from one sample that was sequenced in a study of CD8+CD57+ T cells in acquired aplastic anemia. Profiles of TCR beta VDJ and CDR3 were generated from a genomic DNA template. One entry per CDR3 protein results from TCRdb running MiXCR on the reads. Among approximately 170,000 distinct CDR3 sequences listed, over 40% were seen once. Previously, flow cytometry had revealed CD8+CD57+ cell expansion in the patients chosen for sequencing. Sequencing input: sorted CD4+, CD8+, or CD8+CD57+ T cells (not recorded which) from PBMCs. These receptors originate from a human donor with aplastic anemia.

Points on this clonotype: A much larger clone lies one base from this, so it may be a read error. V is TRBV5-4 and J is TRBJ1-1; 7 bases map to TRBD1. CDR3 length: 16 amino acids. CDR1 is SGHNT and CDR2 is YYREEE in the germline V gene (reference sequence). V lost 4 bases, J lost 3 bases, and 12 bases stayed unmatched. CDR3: CASSLTTGIMDTEAFF. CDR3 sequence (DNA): TGTGCCAGCAGCCTCACGACAGGGATCATGGACACTGAAGCTTTCTTT.

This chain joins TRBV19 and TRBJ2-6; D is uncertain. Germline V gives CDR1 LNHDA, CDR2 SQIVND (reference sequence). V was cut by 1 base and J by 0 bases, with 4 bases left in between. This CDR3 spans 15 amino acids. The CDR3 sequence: CASSIASSGANVLTF. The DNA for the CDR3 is TGTGCCAGTAGTATAGCGAGCTCTGGGGCCAACGTCCTGACTTTC.

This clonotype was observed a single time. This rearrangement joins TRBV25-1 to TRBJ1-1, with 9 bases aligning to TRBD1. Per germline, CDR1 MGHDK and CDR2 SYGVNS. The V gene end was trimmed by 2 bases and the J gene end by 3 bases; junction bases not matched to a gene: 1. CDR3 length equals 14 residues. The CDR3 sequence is CASSEGQGYTEAFF. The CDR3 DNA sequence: TGTGCCAGCAGTGAAGGACAGGGGTACACTGAAGCTTTCTTT.

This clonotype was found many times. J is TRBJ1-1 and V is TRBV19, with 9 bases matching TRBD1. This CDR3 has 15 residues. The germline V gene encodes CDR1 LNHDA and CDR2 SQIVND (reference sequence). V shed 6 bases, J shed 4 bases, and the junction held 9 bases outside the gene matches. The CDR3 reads CASSPPRTGATEAFF. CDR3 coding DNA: TGTGCCAGTAGCCCCCCGAGGACAGGGGCCACTGAAGCTTTCTTT.

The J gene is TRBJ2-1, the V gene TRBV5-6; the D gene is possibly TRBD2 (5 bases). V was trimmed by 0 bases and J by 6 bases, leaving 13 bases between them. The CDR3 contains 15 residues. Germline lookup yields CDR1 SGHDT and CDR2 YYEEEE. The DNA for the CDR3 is TGTGCCAGCAGCTTGGACGCGCTCAGCGGCAATGAGCAGTTCTTC. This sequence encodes CASSLDALSGNEQFF.

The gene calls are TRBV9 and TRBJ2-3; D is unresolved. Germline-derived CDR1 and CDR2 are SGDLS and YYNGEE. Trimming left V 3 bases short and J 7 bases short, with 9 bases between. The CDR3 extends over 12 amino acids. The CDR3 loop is CASSGVGYTQYF. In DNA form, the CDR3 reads TGTGCCAGCAGCGGCGTGGGTTATACGCAGTATTTT.

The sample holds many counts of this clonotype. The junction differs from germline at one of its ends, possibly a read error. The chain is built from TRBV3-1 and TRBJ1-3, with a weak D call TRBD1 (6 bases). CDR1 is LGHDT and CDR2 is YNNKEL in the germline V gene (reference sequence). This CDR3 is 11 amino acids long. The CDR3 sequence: CASSQAAQGNF. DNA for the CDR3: TGTGCCAGCAGCCAAGCCGCACAGGGAAATTTT.

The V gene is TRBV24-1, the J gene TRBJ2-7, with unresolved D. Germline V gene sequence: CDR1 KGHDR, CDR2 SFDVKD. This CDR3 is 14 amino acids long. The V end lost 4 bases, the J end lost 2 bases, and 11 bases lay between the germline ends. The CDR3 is CATSDPGSPYEQYF. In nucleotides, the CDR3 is TGTGCCACCAGTGACCCTGGGTCTCCCTACGAGCAGTACTTC.

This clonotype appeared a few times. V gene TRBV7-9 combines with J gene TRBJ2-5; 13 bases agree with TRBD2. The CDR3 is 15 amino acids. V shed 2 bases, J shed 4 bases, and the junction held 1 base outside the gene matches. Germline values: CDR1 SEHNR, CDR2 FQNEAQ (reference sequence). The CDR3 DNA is TGTGCCAGCAGCTTAAGACTAGCGGGGGGAGAGACCCAGTACTTC. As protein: CASSLRLAGGETQYF.

The CDR3 DNA reads TGCGCCAGTGGCGAGTTTAATTCACCCCTCCACTTT. Amino acids: CASGEFNSPLHF. The chain carries TRBV10-2 and TRBJ1-6; no clear D. Trimming took off 9 bases at V and 6 bases at J, with 9 bases between the two ends. Germline loops: CDR1 WSHSY, CDR2 SAAADI. The CDR3 totals 12 residues.

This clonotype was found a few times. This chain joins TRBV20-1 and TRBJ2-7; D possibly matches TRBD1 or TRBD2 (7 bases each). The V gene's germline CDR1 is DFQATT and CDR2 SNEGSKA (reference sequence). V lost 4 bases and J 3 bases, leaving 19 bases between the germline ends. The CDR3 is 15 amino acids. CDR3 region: CSAMGGMTGLYEQYF. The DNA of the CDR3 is TGCAGTGCTATGGGGGGGATGACAGGGCTCTACGAGCAGTACTTC.

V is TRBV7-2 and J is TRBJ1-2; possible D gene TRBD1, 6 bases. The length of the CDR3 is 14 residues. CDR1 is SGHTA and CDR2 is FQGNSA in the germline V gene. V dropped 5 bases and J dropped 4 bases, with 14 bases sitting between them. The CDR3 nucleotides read TGTGCCAGCAGCACCCACGGACAGAGCTATGGCTACACCTTC. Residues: CASSTHGQSYGYTF. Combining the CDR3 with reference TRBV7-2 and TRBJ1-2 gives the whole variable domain GAGVSQSPSNKVTEKGKDVELRCDPISGHTALYWYRQSLGQGLEFLIYFQGNSAPDKSGLPSDRFSAERTGGSVSTLTIQRTQQEDSAVYLCASSTHGQSYGYTFGSGTRLTVV.